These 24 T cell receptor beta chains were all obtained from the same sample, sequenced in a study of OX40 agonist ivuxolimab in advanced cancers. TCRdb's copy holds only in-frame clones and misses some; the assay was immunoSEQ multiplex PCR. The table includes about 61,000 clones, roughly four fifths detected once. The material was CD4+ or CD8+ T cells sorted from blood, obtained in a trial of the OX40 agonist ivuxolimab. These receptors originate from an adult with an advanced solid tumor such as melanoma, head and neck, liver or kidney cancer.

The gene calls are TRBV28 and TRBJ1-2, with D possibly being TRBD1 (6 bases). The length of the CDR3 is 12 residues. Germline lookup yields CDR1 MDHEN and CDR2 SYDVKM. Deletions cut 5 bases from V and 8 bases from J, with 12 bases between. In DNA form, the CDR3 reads TGTGCCAGCAGTGAAACAGGGAGCGGCTACACCTTC. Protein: CASSETGSGYTF.

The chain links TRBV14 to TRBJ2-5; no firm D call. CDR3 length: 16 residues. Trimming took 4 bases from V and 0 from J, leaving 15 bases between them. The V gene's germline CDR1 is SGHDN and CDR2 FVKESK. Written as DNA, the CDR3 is TGTGCCAGCAGCCGATTAACGACCGCAGACCAAGAGACCCAGTACTTC. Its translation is CASSRLTTADQETQYF.

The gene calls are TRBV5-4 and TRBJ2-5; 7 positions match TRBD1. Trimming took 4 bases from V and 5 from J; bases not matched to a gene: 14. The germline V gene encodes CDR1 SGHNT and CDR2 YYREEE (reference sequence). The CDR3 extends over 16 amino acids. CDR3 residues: CASSKAPGQSEETQYF. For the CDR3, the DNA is TGTGCCAGCAGCAAGGCGCCGGGACAGAGTGAGGAGACCCAGTACTTC. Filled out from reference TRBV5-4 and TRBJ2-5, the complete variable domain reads ETGVTQSPTHLIKTRGQQVTLRCSSQSGHNTVSWYQQALGQGPQFIFQYYREEENGRGNFPPRFSGLQFPNYSSELNVNALELDDSALYLCASSKAPGQSEETQYFGPGTRLLVL.

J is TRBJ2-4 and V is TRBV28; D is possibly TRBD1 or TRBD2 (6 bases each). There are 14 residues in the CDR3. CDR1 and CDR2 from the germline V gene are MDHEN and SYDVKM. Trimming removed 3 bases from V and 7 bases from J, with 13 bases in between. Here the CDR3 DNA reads TGTGCCAGCAGTTTCCCCCGGGGGCGTAACATTCAGTACTTC. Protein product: CASSFPRGRNIQYF.

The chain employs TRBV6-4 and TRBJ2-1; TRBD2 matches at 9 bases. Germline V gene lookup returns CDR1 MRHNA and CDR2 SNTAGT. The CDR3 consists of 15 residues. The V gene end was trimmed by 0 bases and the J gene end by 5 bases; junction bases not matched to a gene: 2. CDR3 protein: CASSDSTSGDNEQFF. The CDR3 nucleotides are TGTGCCAGCAGTGACTCGACTAGCGGAGACAATGAGCAGTTCTTC.

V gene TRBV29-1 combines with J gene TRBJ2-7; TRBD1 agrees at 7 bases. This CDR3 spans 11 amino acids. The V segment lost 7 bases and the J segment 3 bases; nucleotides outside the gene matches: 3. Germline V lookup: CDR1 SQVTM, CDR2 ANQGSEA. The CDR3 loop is CSAGQYYEQYF. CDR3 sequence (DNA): TGCAGCGCGGGACAGTACTACGAGCAGTACTTC.

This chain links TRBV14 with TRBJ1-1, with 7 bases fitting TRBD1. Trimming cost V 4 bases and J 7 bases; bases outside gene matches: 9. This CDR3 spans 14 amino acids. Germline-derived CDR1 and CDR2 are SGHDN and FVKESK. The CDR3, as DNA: TGTGCCAGCAGCCCCCAAACAGGGGAAGGTGAAGCTTTCTTT. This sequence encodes CASSPQTGEGEAFF.

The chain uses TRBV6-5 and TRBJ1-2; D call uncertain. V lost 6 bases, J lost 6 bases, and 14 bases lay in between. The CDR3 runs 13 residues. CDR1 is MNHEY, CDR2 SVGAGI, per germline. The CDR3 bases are TGTGCCAGCAGCCCCGAACGGGGAAATGGCTACACCTTC. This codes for CASSPERGNGYTF.

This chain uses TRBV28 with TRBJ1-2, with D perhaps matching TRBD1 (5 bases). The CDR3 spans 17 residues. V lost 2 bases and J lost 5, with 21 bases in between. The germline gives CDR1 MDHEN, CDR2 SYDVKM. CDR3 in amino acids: CASSLGGLGEGFYGYTF. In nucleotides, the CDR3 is TGTGCCAGCAGTTTAGGGGGTCTCGGGGAGGGTTTTTATGGCTACACCTTC.

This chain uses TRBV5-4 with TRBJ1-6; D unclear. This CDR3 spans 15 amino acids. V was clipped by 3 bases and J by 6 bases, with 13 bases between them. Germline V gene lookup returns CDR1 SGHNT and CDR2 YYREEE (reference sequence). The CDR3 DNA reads TGTGCCAGCAGCTCGGACCGATTCCTTAATTCACCCCTCCACTTT. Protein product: CASSSDRFLNSPLHF.

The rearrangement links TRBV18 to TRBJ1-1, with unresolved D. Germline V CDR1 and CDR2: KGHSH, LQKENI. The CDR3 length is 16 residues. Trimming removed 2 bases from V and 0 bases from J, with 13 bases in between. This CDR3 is CASSPSPRGLNTEAFF. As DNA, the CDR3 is TGTGCCAGCTCACCATCCCCTAGAGGACTGAACACTGAAGCTTTCTTT.

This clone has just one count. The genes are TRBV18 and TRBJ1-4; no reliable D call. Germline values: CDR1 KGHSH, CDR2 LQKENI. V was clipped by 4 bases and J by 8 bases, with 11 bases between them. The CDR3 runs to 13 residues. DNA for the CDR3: TGTGCCAGCTCACGTCCGCCCCGAGAAAAACTGTTTTTT. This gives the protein CASSRPPREKLFF.

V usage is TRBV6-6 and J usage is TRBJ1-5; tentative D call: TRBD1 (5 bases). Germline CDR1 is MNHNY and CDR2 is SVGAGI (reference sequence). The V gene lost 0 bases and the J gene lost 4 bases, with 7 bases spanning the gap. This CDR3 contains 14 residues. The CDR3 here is CASSYSGQNQPQHF. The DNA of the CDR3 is TGTGCCAGCAGTTACTCGGGGCAAAATCAGCCCCAGCATTTT.

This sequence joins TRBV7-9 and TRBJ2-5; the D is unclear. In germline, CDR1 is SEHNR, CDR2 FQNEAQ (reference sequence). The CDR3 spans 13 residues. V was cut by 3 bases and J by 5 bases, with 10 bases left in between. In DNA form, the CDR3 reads TGTGCCAGCAGCTTCTCGGGTGGCGAGACCCAGTACTTC. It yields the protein CASSFSGGETQYF.

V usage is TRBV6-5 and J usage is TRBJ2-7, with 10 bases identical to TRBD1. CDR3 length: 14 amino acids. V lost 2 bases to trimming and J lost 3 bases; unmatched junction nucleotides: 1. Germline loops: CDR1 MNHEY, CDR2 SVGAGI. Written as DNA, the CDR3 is TGTGCCAGCAGTTACCGGGACAGGGGCTACGAGCAGTACTTC. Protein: CASSYRDRGYEQYF.

The CDR3 here is CASSPGGSNYGYTF. The CDR3 DNA sequence: TGTGCCAGCAGTCCGGGGGGGAGTAACTATGGCTACACCTTC. The V call is TRBV28, the J call TRBJ1-2; maybe TRBD1 (5 bases). The CDR3 has 14 residues. V lost 5 bases and J lost 1, with 11 bases in between. The V gene's germline CDR1 is MDHEN and CDR2 SYDVKM.

CDR3 amino acids: CASSKQGREYGYTF. CDR3 bases: TGTGCCAGCAGTAAACAGGGTAGGGAGTATGGCTACACCTTC. V gene TRBV6-6 combines with J gene TRBJ1-2; maybe TRBD1 (6 bases). Between the trimmed V and J ends, which lost 5 bases and 5 bases, there was a span of 15 bases. The V gene's germline CDR1 is MNHNY and CDR2 SVGAGI (reference sequence). CDR3 length: 14 residues.

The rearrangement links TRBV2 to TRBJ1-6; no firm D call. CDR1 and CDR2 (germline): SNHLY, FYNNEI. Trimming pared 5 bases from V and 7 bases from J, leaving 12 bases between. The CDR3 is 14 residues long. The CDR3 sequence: CASSTSYANSPLHF. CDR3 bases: TGTGCCAGCAGTACAAGTTACGCCAATTCACCCCTCCACTTT.

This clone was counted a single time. CDR3 amino acids: CASRKTRSNTGELFF. Written as DNA, the CDR3 is TGTGCCAGCAGAAAGACTAGATCGAACACCGGGGAGCTGTTTTTT. The genes are TRBV7-3 and TRBJ2-2, with D possibly being TRBD2 (6 bases). Germline V gene sequence: CDR1 SGHTA, CDR2 FQGTGA. The V end lost 6 bases, the J end lost 0 bases, and 11 bases lay between the germline ends. The CDR3 consists of 15 residues.

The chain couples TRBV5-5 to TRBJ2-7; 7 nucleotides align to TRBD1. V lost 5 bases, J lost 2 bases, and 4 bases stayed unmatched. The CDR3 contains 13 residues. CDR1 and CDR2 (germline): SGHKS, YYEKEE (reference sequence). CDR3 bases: TGTGCCAGCAGGACAGGGTTTCCCTACGAGCAGTACTTC. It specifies CASRTGFPYEQYF.

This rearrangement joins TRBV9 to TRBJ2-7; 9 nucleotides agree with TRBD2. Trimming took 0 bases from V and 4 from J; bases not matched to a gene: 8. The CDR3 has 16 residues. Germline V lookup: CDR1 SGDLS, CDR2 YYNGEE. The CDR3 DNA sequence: TGTGCCAGCAGCGTAGGTAGCGGGGGCCTTCTTTACGAGCAGTACTTC. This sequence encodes CASSVGSGGLLYEQYF.

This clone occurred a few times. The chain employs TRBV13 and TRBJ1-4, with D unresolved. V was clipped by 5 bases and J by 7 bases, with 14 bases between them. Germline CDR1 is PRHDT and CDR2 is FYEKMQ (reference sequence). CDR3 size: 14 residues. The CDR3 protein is CASSPSVGGEKLFF. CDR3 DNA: TGTGCCAGCAGCCCCTCCGTGGGTGGTGAAAAACTGTTTTTT.

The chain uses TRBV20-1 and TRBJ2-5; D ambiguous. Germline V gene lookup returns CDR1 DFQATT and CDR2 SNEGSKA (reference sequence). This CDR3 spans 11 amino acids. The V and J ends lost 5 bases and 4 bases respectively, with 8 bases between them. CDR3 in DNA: TGCAGTGCTTTACCCGGAGAGACCCAGTACTTC. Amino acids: CSALPGETQYF.

CDR3 residues: CASSEGRGWRHF. The CDR3 DNA follows: TGTGCCAGCAGTGAAGGACGAGGGTGGAGGCATTTT. The rearrangement uses TRBV2 and TRBJ1-5, with no clear D. CDR3 size: 12 residues. Germline CDR1 and CDR2: SNHLY and FYNNEI. V was cut by 1 base and J by 15 bases, with 13 bases left in between.